This T cell receptor (beta chain) was captured in a study of graft-versus-host responses after intestinal transplantation. Turning to the study itself: Multivisceral, liver-intestinal, or isolated intestinal transplants were received by the recipients.

The CDR3 is 14 amino acids. Germline lookup yields CDR1 SGHDT and CDR2 YYEEEE. The V end was cut by 1 base, the J end by 3 bases, with 10 bases between. To note about this clone: What it recognizes is unknown.

Measured with immunoSEQ multiplex PCR; TCRdb has only the in-frame clones, and not every one. Altogether approximately 49,000 clones are present, around 92% being singletons, with the ten largest covering approximately 0.6%. General study findings and limits: Allografts of one patient group, those with graft-donor T cell macrochimerism, had high graft-versus-host to host-versus-graft clonal ratios.

The rearrangement uses TRBV5-6 and TRBJ1-1; tentatively, D is TRBD1 (6 bases). The TCR was taken from a human donor who was the organ donor for an intestinal transplant. Sequencing was performed on unstimulated CD4+ T cells sorted from spleen or lymph node cells, taken before transplant. CDR3 protein: CASSLRDKDTEAFF. CDR3 in DNA: TGTGCCAGCAGCTTGCGGGACAAAGACACTGAAGCTTTCTTT.